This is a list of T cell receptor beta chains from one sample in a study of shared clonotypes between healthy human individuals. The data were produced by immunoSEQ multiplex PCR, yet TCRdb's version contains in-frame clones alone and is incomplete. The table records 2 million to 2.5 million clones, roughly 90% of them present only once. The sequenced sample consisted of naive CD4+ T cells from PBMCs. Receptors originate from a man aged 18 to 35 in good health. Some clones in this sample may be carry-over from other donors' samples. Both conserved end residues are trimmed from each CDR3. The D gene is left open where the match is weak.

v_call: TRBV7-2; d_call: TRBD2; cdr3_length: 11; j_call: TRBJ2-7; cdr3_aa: ASSLGGGYEQY
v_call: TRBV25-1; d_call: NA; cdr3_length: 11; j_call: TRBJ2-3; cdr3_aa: ASSDLYTDTQY
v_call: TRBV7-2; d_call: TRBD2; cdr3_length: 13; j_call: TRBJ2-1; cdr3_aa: ASTIGHSGNNEQF
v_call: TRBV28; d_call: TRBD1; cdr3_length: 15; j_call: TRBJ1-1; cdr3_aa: ASSLGDRVHMNTEAF
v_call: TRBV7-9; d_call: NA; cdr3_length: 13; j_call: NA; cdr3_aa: ASSSVRTVPYEQY
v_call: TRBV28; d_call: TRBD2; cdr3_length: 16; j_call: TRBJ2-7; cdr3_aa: ASSRYEGREKVIHEQY
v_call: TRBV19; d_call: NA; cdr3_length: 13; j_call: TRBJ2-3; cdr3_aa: ASSPSGSVPDTQY
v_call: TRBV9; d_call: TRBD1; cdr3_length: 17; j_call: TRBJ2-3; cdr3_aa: ASSTGQGPSGDYTDTQY
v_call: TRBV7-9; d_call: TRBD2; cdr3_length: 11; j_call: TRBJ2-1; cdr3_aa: ASSTGLHTKQF
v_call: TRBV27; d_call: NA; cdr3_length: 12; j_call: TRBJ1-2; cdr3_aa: ASSLKGGDYGYT
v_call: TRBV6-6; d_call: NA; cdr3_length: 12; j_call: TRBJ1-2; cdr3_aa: ASKAVNRVHGYT
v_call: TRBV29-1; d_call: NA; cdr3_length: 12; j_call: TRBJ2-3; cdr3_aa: SVEVIPGTDTQY
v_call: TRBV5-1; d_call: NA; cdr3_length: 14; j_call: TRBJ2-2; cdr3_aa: ASSLAGDRGTGELF